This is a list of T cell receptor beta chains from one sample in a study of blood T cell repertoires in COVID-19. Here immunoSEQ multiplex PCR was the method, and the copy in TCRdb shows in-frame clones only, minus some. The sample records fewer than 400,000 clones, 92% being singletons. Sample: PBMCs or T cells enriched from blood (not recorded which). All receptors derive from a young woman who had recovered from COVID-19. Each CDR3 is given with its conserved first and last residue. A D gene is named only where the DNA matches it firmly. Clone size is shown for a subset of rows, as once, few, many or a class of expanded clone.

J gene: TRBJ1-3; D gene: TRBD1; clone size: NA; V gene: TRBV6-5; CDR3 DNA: TGTGCCAGCAGTTACGCCAGGACAGGGGGGTACACCATATATTTT; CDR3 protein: CASSYARTGGYTIYF
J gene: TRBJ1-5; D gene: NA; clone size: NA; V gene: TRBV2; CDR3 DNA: TGTGCCAGCCATGACACCCTTCATCAGCCCCAGCATTTT; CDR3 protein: CASHDTLHQPQHF
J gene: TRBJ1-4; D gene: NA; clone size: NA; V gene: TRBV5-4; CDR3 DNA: TGTGCCAGCAGTTCCGGGATGGTGGGTGAAAAACTGTTTTTT; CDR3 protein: CASSSGMVGEKLFF
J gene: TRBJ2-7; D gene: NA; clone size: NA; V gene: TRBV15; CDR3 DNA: TGTGCCACCAGCGAAGGAGGTGGGCCCTCCTACGAGCAGTACTTC; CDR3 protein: CATSEGGGPSYEQYF
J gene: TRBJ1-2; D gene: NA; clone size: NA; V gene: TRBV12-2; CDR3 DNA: TGTGCAAGTCGCCTAAAGCCCGGGACATCGGGCGGCTACACCTTC; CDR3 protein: CASRLKPGTSGGYTF
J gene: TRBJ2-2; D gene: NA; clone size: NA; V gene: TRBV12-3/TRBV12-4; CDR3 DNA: TGTGCCAGCAGAACGAACTTAGTCCAGCTGTTTTTT; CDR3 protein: CASRTNLVQLFF
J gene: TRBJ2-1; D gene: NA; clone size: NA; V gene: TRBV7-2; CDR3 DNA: TGTGCCAGCAGCTTGATAGAATACAATGAGCAGTTCTTC; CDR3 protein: CASSLIEYNEQFF
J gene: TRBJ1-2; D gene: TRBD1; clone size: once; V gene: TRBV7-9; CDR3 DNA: TGTGCCACAGGACAGGAAAACTATGGCTACACCTTC; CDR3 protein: CATGQENYGYTF
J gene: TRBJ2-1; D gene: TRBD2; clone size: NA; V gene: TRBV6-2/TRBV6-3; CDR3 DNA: TGTGCCAGCAGTTACCTAGCGGGGGCCGACCATGAGCAGTTCTTC; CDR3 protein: CASSYLAGADHEQFF
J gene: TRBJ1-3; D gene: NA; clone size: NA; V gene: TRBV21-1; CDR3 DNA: TGTGCCAGCAGCAAAGCCCCCGACAGGGGAAGAGGAAACACCATATATTTT; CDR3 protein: CASSKAPDRGRGNTIYF
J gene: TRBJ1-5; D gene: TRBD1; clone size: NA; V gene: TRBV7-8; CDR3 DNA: TGTGCCAGCAGCCGGGACAGACTAAGCAATCAGCCCCAGCATTTT; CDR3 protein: CASSRDRLSNQPQHF
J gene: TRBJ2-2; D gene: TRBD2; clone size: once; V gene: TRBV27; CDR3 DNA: TGTGCCAGCAGCTATTATCGGGGGGGCGGGGAGCTGTTTTTT; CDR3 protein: CASSYYRGGGELFF
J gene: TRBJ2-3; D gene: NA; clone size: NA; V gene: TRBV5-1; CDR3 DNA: TGCGCCAGCAGCACTAGCTTCGATACGCAGTATTTT; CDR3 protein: CASSTSFDTQYF
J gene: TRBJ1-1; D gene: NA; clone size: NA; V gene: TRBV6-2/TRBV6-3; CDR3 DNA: TGTGCCAGCAGCAAACCAGGGGATTCCACTGAAGCTTTCTTT; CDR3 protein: CASSKPGDSTEAFF
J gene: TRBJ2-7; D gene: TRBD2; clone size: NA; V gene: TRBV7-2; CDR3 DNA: TGTGCCAGCAGCTTCCTAGCGGGGGGGCTGTACTACGAGCAGTACTTC; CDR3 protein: CASSFLAGGLYYEQYF
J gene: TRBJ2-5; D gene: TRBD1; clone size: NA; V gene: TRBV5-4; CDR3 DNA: TGTGCCAGCAGCGAAACCCGGGACAGGGGTCAGACCCAGTACTTC; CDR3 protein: CASSETRDRGQTQYF
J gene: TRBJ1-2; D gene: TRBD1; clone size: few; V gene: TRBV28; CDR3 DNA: TGTGCCAGCAGCCACCTCTTTTACAGGGGCTTCCAAGGCTACACCTTC; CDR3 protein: CASSHLFYRGFQGYTF
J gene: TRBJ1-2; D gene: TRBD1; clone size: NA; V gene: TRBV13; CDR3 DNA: TGTGCCAGCAGCCAAACCGACAGGGTCGATGGCTACACCTTC; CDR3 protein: CASSQTDRVDGYTF
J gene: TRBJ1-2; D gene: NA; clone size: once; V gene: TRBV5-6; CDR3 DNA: TGTGCCAGCAGCTTGGGAGCTAACTATGGCTACACCTTC; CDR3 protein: CASSLGANYGYTF
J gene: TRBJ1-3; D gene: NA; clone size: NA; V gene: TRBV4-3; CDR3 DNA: TGCGCCAGCAGCCAAGAAGGTCGGCAGGACTTCGGAAACACCATATATTTT; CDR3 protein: CASSQEGRQDFGNTIYF
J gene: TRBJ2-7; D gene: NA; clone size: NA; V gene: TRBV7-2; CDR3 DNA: TGTGCCAGCAAATTAGGACAACTCTCCTACGAGCAGTACTTC; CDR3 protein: CASKLGQLSYEQYF
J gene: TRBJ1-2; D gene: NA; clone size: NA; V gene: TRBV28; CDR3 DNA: TGTGCCAGCAGTTCCCCCCCCACCTCGGGGGGCTACACCTTC; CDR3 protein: CASSSPPTSGGYTF
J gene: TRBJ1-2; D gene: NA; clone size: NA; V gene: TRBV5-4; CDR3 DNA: TGTGCCAGCAGCTTGGCCCTCGCAGGTCACGGCTACACCTTC; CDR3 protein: CASSLALAGHGYTF
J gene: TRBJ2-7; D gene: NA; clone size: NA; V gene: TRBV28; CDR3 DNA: TGTGCCAGCCGATCATTGTGGGGCGGTAGCTACGAGCAGTACTTC; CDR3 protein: CASRSLWGGSYEQYF
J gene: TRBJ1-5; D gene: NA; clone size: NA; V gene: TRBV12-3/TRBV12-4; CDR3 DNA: TGTGCCAGCAGCTACCGCATGAATCAGCCCCAGCATTTT; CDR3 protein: CASSYRMNQPQHF
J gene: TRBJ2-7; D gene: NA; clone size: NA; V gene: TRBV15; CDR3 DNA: TGTGCCACCAGCCAAGGTCCAGGGAACCCCTACGAGCAGTACTTC; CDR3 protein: CATSQGPGNPYEQYF
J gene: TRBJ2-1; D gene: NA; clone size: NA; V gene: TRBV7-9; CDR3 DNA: TGTGCCAGCAGCTTAGGGGACTTGCAGTTCTTC; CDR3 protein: CASSLGDLQFF
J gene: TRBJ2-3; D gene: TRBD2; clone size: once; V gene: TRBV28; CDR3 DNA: TGTGCCAGCAGTTTACTCAAAAGATGGACTAGCGGGGGAGCGGATACGCAGTATTTT; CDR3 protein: CASSLLKRWTSGGADTQYF
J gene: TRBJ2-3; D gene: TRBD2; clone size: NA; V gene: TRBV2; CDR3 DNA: TGTGCCAGCAATCCCGGACTAGCGGGAGCCGCAGATACGCAGTATTTT; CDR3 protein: CASNPGLAGAADTQYF
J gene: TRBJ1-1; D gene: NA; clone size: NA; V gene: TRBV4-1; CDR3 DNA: TGCGCCAGCAGTGGACAGCCGAACACTGAAGCTTTCTTT; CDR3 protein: CASSGQPNTEAFF
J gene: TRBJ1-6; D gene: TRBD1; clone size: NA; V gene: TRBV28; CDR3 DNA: TGTGCCAGCAGACAGGGGGGTAGTAATTCACCCCTCCACTTT; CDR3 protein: CASRQGGSNSPLHF
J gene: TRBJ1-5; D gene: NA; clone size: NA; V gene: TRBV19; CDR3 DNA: TGTGCCAGTAGTATGGCAGGGCTCCAGCATTTT; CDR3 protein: CASSMAGLQHF
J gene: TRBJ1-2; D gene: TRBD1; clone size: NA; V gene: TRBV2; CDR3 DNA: TGTGCCAGCAGGCTCCGACAGGGGGCAGGCTATGGCTACACCTTC; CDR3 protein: CASRLRQGAGYGYTF
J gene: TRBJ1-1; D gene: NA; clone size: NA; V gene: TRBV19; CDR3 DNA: TGTGCCAGTAGTATAGGGTCGGGTGGCGGCGATGAAGCTTTCTTT; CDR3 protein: CASSIGSGGGDEAFF
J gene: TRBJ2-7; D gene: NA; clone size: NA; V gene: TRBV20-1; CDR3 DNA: TGCAGTGCTCTTCAGGGAAACGAGCAGTACTTC; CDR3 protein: CSALQGNEQYF
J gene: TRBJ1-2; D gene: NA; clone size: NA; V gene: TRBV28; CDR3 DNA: TGTGCCAGCAGTTTGCCAGGCTATGGCTACACCTTC; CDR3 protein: CASSLPGYGYTF
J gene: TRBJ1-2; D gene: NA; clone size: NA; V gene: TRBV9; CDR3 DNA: TGTGCCAGCAGCGTAGCCGGGGTATCCGGCTACACCTTC; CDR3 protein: CASSVAGVSGYTF
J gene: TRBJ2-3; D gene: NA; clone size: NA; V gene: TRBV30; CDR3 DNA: TGTGCCTGGAGTGTACTCATAGATACGCAGTATTTT; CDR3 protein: CAWSVLIDTQYF
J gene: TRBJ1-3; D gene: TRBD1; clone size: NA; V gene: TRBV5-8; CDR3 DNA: TGTGCCAGCAGCAGGGGACAGGGTACCTCTGGAAACACCATATATTTT; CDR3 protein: CASSRGQGTSGNTIYF
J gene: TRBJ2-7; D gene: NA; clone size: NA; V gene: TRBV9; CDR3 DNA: TGTGCCAGCAGCGTAGACCCCAGTCAGGGGCGCGAGCAGTACTTC; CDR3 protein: CASSVDPSQGREQYF
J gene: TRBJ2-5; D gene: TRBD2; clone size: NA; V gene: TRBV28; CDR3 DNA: TGTGCCAGCAGTCCGCGACGCCGGCGGCTAGCGGGTCAAGAGACCCAGTACTTC; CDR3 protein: CASSPRRRRLAGQETQYF
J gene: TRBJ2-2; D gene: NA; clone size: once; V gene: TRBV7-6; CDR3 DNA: TGTGCCAGCAGCCTCTCCGGGAAGGGCACCGGGGAGCTGTTTTTT; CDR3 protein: CASSLSGKGTGELFF
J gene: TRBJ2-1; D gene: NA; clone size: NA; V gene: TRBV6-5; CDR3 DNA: TGTGCCAGCAGCCTTCGGGTGGGTGAGCAGTTCTTC; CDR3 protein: CASSLRVGEQFF
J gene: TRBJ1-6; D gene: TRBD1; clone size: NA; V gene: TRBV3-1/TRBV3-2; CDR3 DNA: TGTGCCAGCAGCCAAGGGGACAGGGTTCTCGTTTCACCCCTCCACTTT; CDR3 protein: CASSQGDRVLVSPLHF
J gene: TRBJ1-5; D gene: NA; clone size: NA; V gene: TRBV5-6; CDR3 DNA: TGTGCCAGCAGCAGCATACGGTATAGCAATCAGCCCCAGCATTTT; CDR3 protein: CASSSIRYSNQPQHF
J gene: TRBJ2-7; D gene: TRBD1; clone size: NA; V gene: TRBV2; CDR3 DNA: TGTGCCAGCACGGACAGGGTAAGGACCTACGAGCAGTACTTC; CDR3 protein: CASTDRVRTYEQYF
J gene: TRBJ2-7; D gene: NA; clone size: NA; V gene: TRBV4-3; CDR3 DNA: TGCGCCAGCAGCCAAGGGGTCAGCGGGTACTCCTACGAGCAGTACTTC; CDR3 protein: CASSQGVSGYSYEQYF
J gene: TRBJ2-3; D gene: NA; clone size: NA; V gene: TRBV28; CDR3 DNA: TGTGCCAGCAGCCAACACTTGACAGGGAGGACAGATACGCAGTATTTT; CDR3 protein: CASSQHLTGRTDTQYF
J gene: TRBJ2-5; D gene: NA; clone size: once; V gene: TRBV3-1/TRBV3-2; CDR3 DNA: TGTGCCAGCAGCCAAGATCGGGGGGCAGTTAGACAAGAGACCCAGTACTTC; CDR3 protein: CASSQDRGAVRQETQYF
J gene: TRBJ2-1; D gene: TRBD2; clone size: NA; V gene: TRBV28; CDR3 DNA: TGTGCCAGCAGTTTATGGGCCAGCGGGAGGAGGAAGGATGAGCAGTTCTTC; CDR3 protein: CASSLWASGRRKDEQFF
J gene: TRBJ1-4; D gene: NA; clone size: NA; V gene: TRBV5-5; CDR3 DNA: TGTGCCAGCAGCCCATTTGGGCAGGGCGGAGAAAAACTGTTTTTT; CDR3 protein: CASSPFGQGGEKLFF
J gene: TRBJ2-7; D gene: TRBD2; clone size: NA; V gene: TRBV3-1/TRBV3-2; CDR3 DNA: TGTGCCAGCAGCCAAGATGAGGGGGCAGAGCGGGAGGAATCCTACGAGCAGTACTTC; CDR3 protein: CASSQDEGAEREESYEQYF
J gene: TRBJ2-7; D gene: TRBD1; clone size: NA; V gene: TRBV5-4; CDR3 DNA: TGTGCCAGCAGCCCAGGGACAGCCTACGAGCAGTACTTC; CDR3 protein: CASSPGTAYEQYF
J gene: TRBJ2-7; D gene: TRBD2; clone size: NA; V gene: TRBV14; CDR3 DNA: TGTGCCAGCAGCCGTGGAAGAGCGGGAGGTTTCCGGGACGAGCAGTACTTC; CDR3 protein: CASSRGRAGGFRDEQYF
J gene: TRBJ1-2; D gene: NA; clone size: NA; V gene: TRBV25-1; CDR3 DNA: TGTGCCAGCAGTGCATTATCGACCGGGGGCTACACCTTC; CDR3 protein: CASSALSTGGYTF
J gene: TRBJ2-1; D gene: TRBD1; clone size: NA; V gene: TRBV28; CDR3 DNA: TGTGCCAGCAGTTCGGGACAGCTGGAGAACAATGAGCAGTTCTTC; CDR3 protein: CASSSGQLENNEQFF
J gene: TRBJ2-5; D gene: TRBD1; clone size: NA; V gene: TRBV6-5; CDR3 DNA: TGTGCCAGCAGTTACTCGATGCAGGGGGCTGGAACCCAGTACTTC; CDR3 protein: CASSYSMQGAGTQYF